This T cell receptor beta chain was identified during a study of blood T cell repertoires in COVID-19. Profiling relied on immunoSEQ multiplex PCR, and the TCRdb table lists in-frame clones only, not all of them. The sample holds about 400,000 clones, more than 75% seen once. Trimming took off 5 bases at V and 3 bases at J, with 17 bases between the two ends. The CDR3 extends over 15 amino acids. Germline lookup yields CDR1 MNHEY and CDR2 SVGAGI. This clonotype was sampled from a woman between 25 and 40 years old who had recovered from COVID-19. Sequenced sample: PBMCs or T cells enriched from blood (not recorded which). The V gene is TRBV6-5, the J gene TRBJ2-7, with a tentative D call TRBD2 (5 bases). CDR3 amino acids: CASSPPDSEIYEQYF. Here the CDR3 DNA reads TGTGCCAGCAGTCCGCCGGACTCGGAAATCTACGAGCAGTACTTC.